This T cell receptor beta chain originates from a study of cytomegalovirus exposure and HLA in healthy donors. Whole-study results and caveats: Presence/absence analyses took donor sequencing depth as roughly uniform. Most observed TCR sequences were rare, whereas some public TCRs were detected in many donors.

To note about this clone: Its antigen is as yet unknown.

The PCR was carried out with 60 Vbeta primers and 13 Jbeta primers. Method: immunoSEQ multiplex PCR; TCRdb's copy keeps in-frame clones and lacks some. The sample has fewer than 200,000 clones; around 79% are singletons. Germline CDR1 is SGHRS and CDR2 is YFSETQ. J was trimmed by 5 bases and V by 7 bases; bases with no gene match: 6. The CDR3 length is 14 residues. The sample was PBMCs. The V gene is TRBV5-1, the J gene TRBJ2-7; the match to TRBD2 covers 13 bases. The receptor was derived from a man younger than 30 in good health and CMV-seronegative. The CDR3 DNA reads TGCGCCAGCGCAGGGACTAGCGGGAACAACGAGCAGTACTTC. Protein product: CASAGTSGNNEQYF.